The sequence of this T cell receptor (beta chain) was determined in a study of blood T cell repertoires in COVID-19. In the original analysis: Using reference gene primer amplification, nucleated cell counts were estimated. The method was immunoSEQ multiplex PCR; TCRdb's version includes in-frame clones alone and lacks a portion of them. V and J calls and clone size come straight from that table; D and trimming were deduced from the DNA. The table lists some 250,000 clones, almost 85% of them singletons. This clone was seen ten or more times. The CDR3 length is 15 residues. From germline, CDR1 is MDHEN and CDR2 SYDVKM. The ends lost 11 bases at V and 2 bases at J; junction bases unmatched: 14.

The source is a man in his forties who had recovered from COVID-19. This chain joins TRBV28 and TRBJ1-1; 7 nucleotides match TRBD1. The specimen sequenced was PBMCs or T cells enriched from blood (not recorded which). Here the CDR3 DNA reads TGTGCCTCTAAGGGAGGAAAAGGGGGCAACACTGAAGCTTTCTTT. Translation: CASKGGKGGNTEAFF.